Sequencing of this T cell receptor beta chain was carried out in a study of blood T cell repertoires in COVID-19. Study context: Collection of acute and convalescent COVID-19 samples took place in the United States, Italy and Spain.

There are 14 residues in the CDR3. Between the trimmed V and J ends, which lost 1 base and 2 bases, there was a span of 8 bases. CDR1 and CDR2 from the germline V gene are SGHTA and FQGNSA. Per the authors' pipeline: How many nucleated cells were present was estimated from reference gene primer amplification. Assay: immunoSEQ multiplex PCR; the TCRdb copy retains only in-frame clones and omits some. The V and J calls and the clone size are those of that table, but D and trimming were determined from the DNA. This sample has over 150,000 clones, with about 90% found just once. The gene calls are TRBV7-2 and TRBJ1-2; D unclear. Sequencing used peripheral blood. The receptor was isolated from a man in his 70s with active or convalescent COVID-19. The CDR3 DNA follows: TGTGCCAGCAGCTTAGTGCGAAACAACTATGGCTACACCTTC. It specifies CASSLVRNNYGYTF.